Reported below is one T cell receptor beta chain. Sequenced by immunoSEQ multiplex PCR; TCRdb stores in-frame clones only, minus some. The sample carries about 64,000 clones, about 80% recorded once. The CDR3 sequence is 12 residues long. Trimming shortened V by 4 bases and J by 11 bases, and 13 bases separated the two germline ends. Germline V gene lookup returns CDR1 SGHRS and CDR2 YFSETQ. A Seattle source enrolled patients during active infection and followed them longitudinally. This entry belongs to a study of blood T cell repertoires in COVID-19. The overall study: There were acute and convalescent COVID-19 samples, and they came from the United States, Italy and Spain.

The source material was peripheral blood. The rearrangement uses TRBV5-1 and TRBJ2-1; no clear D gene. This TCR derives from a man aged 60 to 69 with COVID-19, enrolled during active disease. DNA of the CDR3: TGCGCCAGCAGCCCCGCGGCCAAAAAGCAGTTCTTC. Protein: CASSPAAKKQFF.